This section outlines one TCR beta chain sequence together with its context. The entry originates in a study of blood T cell repertoires in COVID-19. V gave up 4 bases and J gave up 6 bases, with 13 bases separating them. Looked up from germline, CDR1 is SNHLY and CDR2 is FYNNEI. The CDR3 spans 13 residues. Seattle patients were enrolled while actively infected and followed longitudinally. The method was immunoSEQ multiplex PCR; TCRdb's version includes in-frame clones alone and lacks a portion of them. The table lists 250,000 to 350,000 clones, 80% to 85% of them singletons, with approximately 14% in the top ten.

The receptor was derived from a person aged 65 to 85 with COVID-19, enrolled during active disease. The source material was peripheral blood. The chain employs TRBV2 and TRBJ2-7, with D possibly matching TRBD1 (5 bases). For the CDR3, the DNA is TGTGCCAGCAGTGGTATTGGGGCTTCCGAGCAGTACTTC. Encoded protein: CASSGIGASEQYF. Full variable domain (remainder filled in from reference TRBV2 and TRBJ2-7): EPEVTQTPSHQVTQMGQEVILRCVPISNHLYFYWYRQILGQKVEFLVSFYNNEISEKSEIFDDQFSVERPDGSNFTLKIRSTKLEDSAMYFCASSGIGASEQYFGPGTRLTVT.